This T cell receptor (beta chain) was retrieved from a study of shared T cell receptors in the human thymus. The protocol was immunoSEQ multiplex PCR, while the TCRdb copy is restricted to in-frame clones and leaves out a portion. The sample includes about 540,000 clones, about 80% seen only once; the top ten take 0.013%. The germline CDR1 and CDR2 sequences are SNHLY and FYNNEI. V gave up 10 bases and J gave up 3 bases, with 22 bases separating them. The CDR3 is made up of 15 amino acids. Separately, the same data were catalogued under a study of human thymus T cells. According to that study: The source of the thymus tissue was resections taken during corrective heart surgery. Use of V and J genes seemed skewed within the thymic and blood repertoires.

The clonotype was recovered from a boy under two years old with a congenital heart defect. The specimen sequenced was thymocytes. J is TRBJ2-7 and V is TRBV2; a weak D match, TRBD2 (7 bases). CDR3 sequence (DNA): TGTGCCACCAAGAGGGGGGGACCCACGGACTACGAGCAGTACTTC. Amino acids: CATKRGGPTDYEQYF.